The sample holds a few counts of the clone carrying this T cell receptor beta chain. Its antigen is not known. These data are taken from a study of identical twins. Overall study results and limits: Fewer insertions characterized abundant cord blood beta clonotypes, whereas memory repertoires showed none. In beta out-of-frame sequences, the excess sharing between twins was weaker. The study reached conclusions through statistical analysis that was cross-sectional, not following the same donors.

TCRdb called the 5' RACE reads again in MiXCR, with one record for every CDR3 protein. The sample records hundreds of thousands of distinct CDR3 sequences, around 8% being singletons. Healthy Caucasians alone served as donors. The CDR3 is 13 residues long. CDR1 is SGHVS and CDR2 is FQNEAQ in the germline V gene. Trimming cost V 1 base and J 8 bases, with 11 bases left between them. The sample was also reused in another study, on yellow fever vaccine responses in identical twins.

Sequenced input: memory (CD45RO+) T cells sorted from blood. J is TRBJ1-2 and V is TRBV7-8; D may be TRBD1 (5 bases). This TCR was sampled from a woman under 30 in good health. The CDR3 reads CASSLGAWGGYTF. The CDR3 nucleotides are TGTGCCAGCAGCTTAGGCGCATGGGGCGGCTACACCTTC.